This T cell receptor (beta chain) was profiled in a study of response to subunit inactivated influenza vaccine. TCRdb reprocessed the RT-PCR reads via MiXCR and lists one record per CDR3 protein. The table has about 540,000 distinct CDR3 sequences, under 30% seen once. The sample was also linked to a second study, of T cells expressing NK-cell markers. That report notes: Synthesis of TCR beta cDNA relied on 5'RACE template switching carrying UMIs.

The sequences come from CD4+ T cells sorted from PBMCs, collected roughly 12 days after vaccination. This TCR came from a middle-aged man who received an inactivated influenza vaccine.

CDR3 protein: CASSNSRVVYGYTF. The CDR3 nucleotides are TGTGCCAGCTCGAATTCCAGGGTGGTCTATGGCTACACCTTC. This chain uses TRBV6-2 or TRBV6-3 with TRBJ1-2; D is perhaps TRBD1 (5 bases). The germline gives CDR1 MNHEY, CDR2 SVGEGT. Trimming removed 8 bases at V and 4 bases at J, with 17 bases between. This CDR3 contains 14 residues.